These 11 T cell receptor beta chains were all obtained from the same sample, sequenced in a study of blood T cell repertoires in COVID-19 (dated by TCRdb to 2018 to 2021). Libraries came from the immunoSEQ multiplex PCR assay. TCRdb limited this immuneACCESS table to in-frame rearrangements with V and J called. A share of clones is missing; checked studies link under half to unresolved V genes, and the rest is unexplained. The sample has a few hundred thousand clones on record, about 86% of them singletons. The ten largest account for about an eighth of the sample. Sequencing input: peripheral blood. The receptors come from a woman in her sixties or seventies with COVID-19, enrolled during active disease.

V usage is TRBV6-5 and J usage is TRBJ2-7; TRBD1 aligns across 10 bases. CDR1 MNHEY and CDR2 SVGAGI come from the germline V gene. The ends lost 2 bases at V and 4 bases at J; junction bases unmatched: 2. The CDR3 sequence is 14 residues long. The CDR3 nucleotides read TGTGCCAGCAGTTACCGGGACAGGGGTTACGAGCAGTACTTC. Residues: CASSYRDRGYEQYF.

The V and J genes are TRBV3-1 (or the pseudogene TRBV3-2) and TRBJ1-6; TRBD1 might be the D (6 bases). CDR1 LGHDT and CDR2 YNNKEL come from the germline V gene (reference sequence). The length of the CDR3 is 14 residues. V was cut by 1 base and J by 10 bases, with 11 bases left in between. The CDR3 sequence: CASSQGQGWSPLHF. Here the CDR3 DNA reads TGTGCCAGCAGCCAAGGGCAGGGGTGGTCACCCCTCCACTTT.

The rearrangement uses TRBV7-2 and TRBJ2-5, with 10 bases aligning to TRBD2. Germline V gene data show CDR1 as SGHTA and CDR2 as FQGNSA. The CDR3 has 17 amino acids. V lost 1 base and J lost 5; bases outside the gene matches: 10. CDR3: CASSLGRTSGFTETQYF. CDR3 bases: TGTGCCAGCAGCTTAGGTCGGACTAGCGGCTTTACGGAGACCCAGTACTTC. Full variable domain (rest looked up from reference TRBV7-2 and TRBJ2-5): GAGVSQSPSNKVTEKGKDVELRCDPISGHTALYWYRQSLGQGLEFLIYFQGNSAPDKSGLPSDRFSAERTGGSVSTLTIQRTQQEDSAVYLCASSLGRTSGFTETQYFGPGTRLLVL.

The V gene is TRBV6-4, the J gene TRBJ2-2; possible D gene TRBD1, 6 bases. This CDR3 is built from 16 residues. Germline values: CDR1 MRHNA, CDR2 SNTAGT. Trimming took 8 bases from V and 6 from J, leaving 22 bases between them. Written as DNA, the CDR3 is TGTGCCAGCTCCTCTTTAGGGGGAATTGGGCCCGGGGAGCTGTTTTTT. Its protein is CASSSLGGIGPGELFF.

V usage is TRBV12-5 and J usage is TRBJ1-2; the D gene is possibly TRBD1 (5 bases). V dropped 5 bases and J dropped 3 bases, with 10 bases sitting between them. The CDR3 contains 13 residues. Germline assignment: CDR1 LGHNT and CDR2 FRNRAP. The CDR3 DNA reads TGTGCTAGTGGTCTTGACAGCGACTATGGCTACACCTTC. Its protein product is CASGLDSDYGYTF.

V is TRBV28 and J is TRBJ2-1; TRBD2 agrees at 16 bases. The J segment lost 9 bases and the V segment lost 11 bases, leaving 7 bases of the junction unmatched. Germline V CDR1 and CDR2: MDHEN, SYDVKM. CDR3 length: 14 residues. The CDR3 DNA is TGTGCCGGACGCGGGACTAGCGGGGGGGGTGAGCAGTTCTTC. Its protein product is CAGRGTSGGGEQFF.

The rearrangement joins TRBV21-1 to TRBJ1-6; TRBD1 is the table's D call and was not checked against the DNA. TRBV21-1 is a known pseudogene. CDR3 length: 13 residues. CDR3 protein: CARWHRGNSPLHF. In DNA form, the CDR3 reads TGTGCCAGGTGGCACAGGGGCAATTCACCCCTCCACTTT.

This clone has a single count. The V and J genes are TRBV9 and TRBJ1-1; 7 nucleotides match TRBD1. The CDR3 extends over 15 amino acids. Germline CDR1 and CDR2: SGDLS and YYNGEE. V was clipped by 4 bases and J by 7 bases; unmatched bases: 13. This chain's CDR3 is CASSPHAQGTREAFF. CDR3 DNA sequence: TGTGCCAGCAGCCCCCATGCACAGGGGACGCGTGAAGCTTTCTTT.

A note on this clone: One junction end does not reproduce the germline sequence, and a read error may be involved. The sample holds other DNA sequences that translate to the same CDR3. The chain has TRBV6-2 or TRBV6-3 and TRBJ1-5; 8 nucleotides line up with TRBD1. Germline values: CDR1 MNHEY, CDR2 SVGEGT. This CDR3 spans 19 amino acids. The CDR3 protein is CASSYFGRGRLYSNQPQHF. The CDR3 DNA reads TGTGCCAGCAGCTACTTTGGCAGGGGGCGCCTATATAGCAATCAGCCCCAGCATTTT.

The chain couples TRBV28 to TRBJ1-6; D ambiguous. Trimming left V 4 bases short and J 13 bases short, with 14 bases between. Germline V lookup: CDR1 MDHEN, CDR2 SYDVKM. The CDR3 is 13 amino acids. The CDR3 coding sequence is TGTGCCAGCAGTTCCGGACTCATTAGGCCCCTCCACTTT. Its protein product is CASSSGLIRPLHF.

This sequence joins TRBV19 and TRBJ2-4; D ambiguous. The CDR3 has 14 residues. Germline loops: CDR1 LNHDA, CDR2 SQIVND (reference sequence). The V end was cut by 3 bases, the J end by 14 bases, with 20 bases between. In DNA form, the CDR3 reads TGTGCCAGTAGTATCTCCCTCGAGAGAAGTCATGAGTACTTC. This sequence encodes CASSISLERSHEYF.